This entry lists 15 T cell receptor beta chains sequenced from one sample in a study of blood T cell repertoires in COVID-19. Clones were read by immunoSEQ multiplex PCR, and TCRdb kept only the in-frame ones, dropping some. The sample yields 100,000 to 150,000 clones, 85% seen once. Source material: peripheral blood. The receptors here all came from an elderly woman with acute or convalescent COVID-19.

V and J are TRBV29-1 and TRBJ1-1, with TRBD1 identical over 12 bases. There are 17 residues in the CDR3. The ends lost 1 base at V and 0 bases at J; junction bases unmatched: 6. Germline V gene lookup returns CDR1 SQVTM and CDR2 ANQGSEA. CDR3 in DNA: TGCAGCGTTGAAGGGTTCCGGGACAGGGGGCTGAACACTGAAGCTTTCTTT. Translation gives CSVEGFRDRGLNTEAFF.

This chain joins TRBV3-1 (or the pseudogene TRBV3-2) and TRBJ1-2, with D hard to call. Germline V gene lookup returns CDR1 LGHDT and CDR2 YNNKEL (reference sequence). The CDR3 loop spans 13 amino acids. V was cut by 4 bases and J by 4 bases, with 10 bases left in between. The CDR3 sequence: CASSLEFSYGYTF. CDR3 DNA sequence: TGTGCCAGCAGCCTGGAGTTCTCCTATGGCTACACCTTC.

This chain links TRBV5-4 with TRBJ2-1; TRBD1 is a possible D gene (5 bases). CDR1 SGHNT and CDR2 YYREEE come from the germline V gene (reference sequence). The V end was cut by 1 base, the J end by 5 bases, with 10 bases between. CDR3 length: 14 amino acids. The CDR3 region is CASSLRQRDNEQFF. As DNA, the CDR3 is TGTGCCAGCAGCTTGCGACAGAGAGACAATGAGCAGTTCTTC.

The V gene is TRBV29-1, the J gene TRBJ1-2, with D maybe TRBD1 (6 bases). This CDR3 contains 16 residues. Per germline, CDR1 SQVTM and CDR2 ANQGSEA. Between the trimmed V and J ends, which lost 7 bases and 7 bases, there was a span of 28 bases. CDR3 protein: CSALGPQAQGQGGYTF. CDR3 DNA sequence: TGCAGCGCCTTGGGTCCTCAGGCCCAGGGGCAAGGTGGCTACACCTTC.

As DNA, the CDR3 is TGTGCCAGCAGTTTTTGGCAGGTAAATTCACCCCTCCACTTT. Its translation: CASSFWQVNSPLHF. The rearrangement links TRBV5-6 to TRBJ1-6; unclear D gene. Deletions cut 5 bases from V and 7 bases from J, with 13 bases between. The CDR3 has 14 amino acids. Germline V gene sequence: CDR1 SGHDT, CDR2 YYEEEE.

V is TRBV18 and J is TRBJ1-1, with 8 bases aligning to TRBD1. Germline V gene sequence: CDR1 KGHSH, CDR2 LQKENI. CDR3 length: 15 residues. V shed 3 bases, J shed 1 base, and the junction held 4 bases outside the gene matches. CDR3 in DNA: TGTGCCAGCTCACCGCAGGGGGCGCAGAACACTGAAGCTTTCTTT. This gives the protein CASSPQGAQNTEAFF.

The chain joins TRBV28 to TRBJ2-5; 8 nucleotides line up with TRBD1. Trimming removed 4 bases from V and 1 base from J; junction bases left unmatched: 8. This CDR3 contains 16 residues. Germline values: CDR1 MDHEN, CDR2 SYDVKM. CDR3 in amino acids: CASSSPGTGTQETQYF. DNA for the CDR3: TGTGCCAGCAGTTCCCCCGGGACAGGTACCCAAGAGACCCAGTACTTC.

The gene calls are TRBV13 and TRBJ1-1; D unresolved. Trimming cost V 3 bases and J 1 base, with 6 bases left between them. The length of the CDR3 is 13 residues. Looked up from germline, CDR1 is PRHDT and CDR2 is FYEKMQ (reference sequence). CDR3 in DNA: TGTGCCAGCAGCTTGGAGGGGAACACTGAAGCTTTCTTT. This gives the protein CASSLEGNTEAFF.

This clone was counted a single time. The genes are TRBV7-9 and TRBJ2-2, with 7 bases aligning to TRBD1. Germline CDR1 is SEHNR and CDR2 is FQNEAQ (reference sequence). The CDR3 contains 16 residues. The trim removed 4 bases at V and 2 bases at J, leaving 7 bases unmatched. CDR3 nucleotides: TGTGCCAGCAGCTGGTTGGGACAGACCAACACCGGGGAGCTGTTTTTT. It yields the protein CASSWLGQTNTGELFF.

The table lists this clone with a few counts. This sequence joins TRBV20-1 and TRBJ1-2; D uncertain. Germline CDR1 and CDR2: DFQATT and SNEGSKA (reference sequence). V was pared by 3 bases and J by 0 bases, with 8 bases between. The CDR3 has 13 residues. CDR3 nucleotides: TGCAGTGCTAGTGGTCCAGCTAACTATGGCTACACCTTC. As protein: CSASGPANYGYTF.

The chain uses TRBV7-2 and TRBJ2-3; 12 bases line up with TRBD2. The germline CDR1 and CDR2 sequences are SGHTA and FQGNSA. The CDR3 extends over 17 amino acids. After removal of 5 bases from V and 4 bases from J, the junction contained 10 bases not matched to a gene. Here the CDR3 DNA reads TGTGCCAGCAGCAGACTACTAGCGGGGGGTTCGGCAGATACGCAGTATTTT. Residues: CASSRLLAGGSADTQYF. The variable domain in full, with the rest retrieved from reference TRBV7-2 and TRBJ2-3, is GAGVSQSPSNKVTEKGKDVELRCDPISGHTALYWYRQSLGQGLEFLIYFQGNSAPDKSGLPSDRFSAERTGGSVSTLTIQRTQQEDSAVYLCASSRLLAGGSADTQYFGPGTRLTVL.

This clone was recorded once. V usage is TRBV3-1 (or the pseudogene TRBV3-2) and J usage is TRBJ2-1; weak D call: TRBD1 (5 bases). V dropped 3 bases and J dropped 3 bases, with 9 bases sitting between them. There are 14 residues in the CDR3. Germline-derived CDR1 and CDR2 are LGHDT and YNNKEL (reference sequence). The CDR3 here is CASSHRQSYNEQFF. In DNA form, the CDR3 reads TGTGCCAGCAGCCACAGACAGAGCTACAATGAGCAGTTCTTC.

This clone appeared a few times. The chain links TRBV7-9 to TRBJ2-7; possibly TRBD1 for D (5 bases). In germline, CDR1 is SEHNR, CDR2 FQNEAQ (reference sequence). CDR3 length: 15 residues. Trimming took off 2 bases at V and 0 bases at J, with 11 bases between the two ends. The DNA for the CDR3 is TGTGCCAGCAGCTTAATAGGGGTTTCCTCCTACGAGCAGTACTTC. Encoded protein: CASSLIGVSSYEQYF.

This clone was counted once. The chain combines TRBV5-1 with TRBJ1-2; D may be TRBD1 (6 bases). The CDR3 runs to 13 residues. V lost 3 bases, J lost 7 bases, and 13 bases lay in between. Germline V gives CDR1 SGHRS, CDR2 YFSETQ. The CDR3 reads CASSSTGSGGYTF. In DNA, the CDR3 is TGCGCCAGCAGCTCGACAGGTTCCGGTGGCTACACCTTC.

V and J are TRBV12-3 or TRBV12-4 and TRBJ1-1; D uncertain. This CDR3 has 13 residues. Trimming pared 0 bases from V and 4 bases from J, leaving 6 bases between. The CDR3 region has the DNA TGTGCCAGCAGTTTAGCTCAGCGCACTGAAGCTTTCTTT. This gives the protein CASSLAQRTEAFF.